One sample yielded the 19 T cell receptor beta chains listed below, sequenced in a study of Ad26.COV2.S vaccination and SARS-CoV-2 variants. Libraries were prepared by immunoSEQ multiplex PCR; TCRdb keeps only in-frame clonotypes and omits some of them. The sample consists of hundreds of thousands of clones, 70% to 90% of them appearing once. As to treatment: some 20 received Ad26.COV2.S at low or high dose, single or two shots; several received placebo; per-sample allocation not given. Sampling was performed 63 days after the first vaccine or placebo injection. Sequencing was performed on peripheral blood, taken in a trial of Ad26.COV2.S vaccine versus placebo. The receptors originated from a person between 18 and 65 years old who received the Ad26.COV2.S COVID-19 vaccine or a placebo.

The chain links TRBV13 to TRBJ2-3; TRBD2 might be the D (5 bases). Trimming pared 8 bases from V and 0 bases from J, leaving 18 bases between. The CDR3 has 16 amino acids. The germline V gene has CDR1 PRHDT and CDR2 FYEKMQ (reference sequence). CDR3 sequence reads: CASGRPLGTSTDTQYF. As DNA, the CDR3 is TGTGCCAGCGGTCGACCACTAGGCACTAGCACAGATACGCAGTATTTT.

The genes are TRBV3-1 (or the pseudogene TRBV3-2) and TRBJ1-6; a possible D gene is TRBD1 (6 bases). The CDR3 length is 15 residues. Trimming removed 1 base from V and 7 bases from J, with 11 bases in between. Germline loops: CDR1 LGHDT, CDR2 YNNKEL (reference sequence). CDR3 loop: CASSQAARGNSPLHF. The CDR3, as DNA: TGTGCCAGCAGCCAAGCGGCCAGGGGAAATTCACCCCTCCACTTT.

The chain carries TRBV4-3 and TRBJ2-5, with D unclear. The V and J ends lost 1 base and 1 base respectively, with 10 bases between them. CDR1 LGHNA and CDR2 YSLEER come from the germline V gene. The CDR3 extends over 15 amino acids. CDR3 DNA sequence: TGCGCCAGCAGCCAAGGTGCAGAACTCCAAGAGACCCAGTACTTC. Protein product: CASSQGAELQETQYF.

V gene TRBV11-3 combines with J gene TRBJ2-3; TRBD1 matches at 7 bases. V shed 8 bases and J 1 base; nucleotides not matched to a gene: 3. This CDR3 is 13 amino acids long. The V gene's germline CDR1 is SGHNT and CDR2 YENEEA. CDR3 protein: CASGGQGTDTQYF. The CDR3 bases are TGTGCCAGCGGCGGACAGGGCACAGATACGCAGTATTTT.

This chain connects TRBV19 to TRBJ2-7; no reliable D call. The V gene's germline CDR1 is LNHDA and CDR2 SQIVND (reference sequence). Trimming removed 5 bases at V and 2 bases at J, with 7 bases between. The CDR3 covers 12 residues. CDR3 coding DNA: TGTGCCAGTAGTGGCAGACCCTACGAGCAGTACTTC. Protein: CASSGRPYEQYF.

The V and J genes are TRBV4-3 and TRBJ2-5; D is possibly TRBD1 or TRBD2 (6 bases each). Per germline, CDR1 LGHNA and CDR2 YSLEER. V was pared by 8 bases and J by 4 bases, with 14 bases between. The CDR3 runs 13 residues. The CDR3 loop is CASGPKGGETQYF. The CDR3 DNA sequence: TGCGCCAGCGGGCCGAAGGGGGGAGAGACCCAGTACTTC.

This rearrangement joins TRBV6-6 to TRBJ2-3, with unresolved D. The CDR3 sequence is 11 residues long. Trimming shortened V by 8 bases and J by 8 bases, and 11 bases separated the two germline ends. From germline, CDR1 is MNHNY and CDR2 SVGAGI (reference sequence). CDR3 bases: TGTGCCAGCGGTGTTCCTCTTACGCAGTATTTT. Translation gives CASGVPLTQYF.

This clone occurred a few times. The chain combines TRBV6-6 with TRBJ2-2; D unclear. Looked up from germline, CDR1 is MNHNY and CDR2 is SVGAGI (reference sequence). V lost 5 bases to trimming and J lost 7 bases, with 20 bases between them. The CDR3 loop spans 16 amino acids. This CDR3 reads CASSPPPRPTGGELFF. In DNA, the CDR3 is TGTGCCAGCAGTCCCCCCCCTAGACCGACCGGCGGGGAGCTGTTTTTT.

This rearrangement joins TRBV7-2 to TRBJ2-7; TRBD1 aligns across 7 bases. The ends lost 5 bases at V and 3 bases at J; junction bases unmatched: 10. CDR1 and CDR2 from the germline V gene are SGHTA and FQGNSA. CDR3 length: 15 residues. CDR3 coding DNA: TGTGCCAGCAGCCCGAACCGGGACAGAATCTACGAGCAGTACTTC. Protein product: CASSPNRDRIYEQYF.

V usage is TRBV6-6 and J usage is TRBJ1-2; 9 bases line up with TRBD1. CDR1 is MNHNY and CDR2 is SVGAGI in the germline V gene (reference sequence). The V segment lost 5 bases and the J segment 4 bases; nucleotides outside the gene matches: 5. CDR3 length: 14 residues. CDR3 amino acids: CASSPGQGTYGYTF. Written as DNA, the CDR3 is TGTGCCAGCAGTCCCGGACAGGGGACCTATGGCTACACCTTC.

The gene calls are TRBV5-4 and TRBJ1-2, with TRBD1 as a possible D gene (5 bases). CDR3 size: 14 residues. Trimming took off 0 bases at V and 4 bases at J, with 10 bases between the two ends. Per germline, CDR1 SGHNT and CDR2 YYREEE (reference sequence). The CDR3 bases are TGTGCCAGCAGCTTGGGACAGACCTTCTATGGCTACACCTTC. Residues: CASSLGQTFYGYTF.

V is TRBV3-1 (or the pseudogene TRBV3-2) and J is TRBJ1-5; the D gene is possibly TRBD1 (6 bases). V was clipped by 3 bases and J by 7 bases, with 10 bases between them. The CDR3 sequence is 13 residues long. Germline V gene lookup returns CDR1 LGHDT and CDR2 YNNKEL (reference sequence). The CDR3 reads CASSQGARQPQHF. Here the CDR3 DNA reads TGTGCCAGCAGCCAGGGGGCCAGACAGCCCCAGCATTTT.

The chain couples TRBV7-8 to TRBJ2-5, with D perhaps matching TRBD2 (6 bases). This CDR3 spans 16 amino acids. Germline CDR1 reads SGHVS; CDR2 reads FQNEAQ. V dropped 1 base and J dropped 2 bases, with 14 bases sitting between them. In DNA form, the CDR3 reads TGTGCCAGCAGCTTAGGTAGCGGTAGCTTACAAGAGACCCAGTACTTC. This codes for CASSLGSGSLQETQYF.

DNA for the CDR3: TGTGCCAGCTCACCGAACCTCCAAAACACTGAAGCTTTCTTT. Its translation is CASSPNLQNTEAFF. The chain is built from TRBV18 and TRBJ1-1; D is unclear. The CDR3 has 14 residues. Trimming shortened V by 3 bases and J by 2 bases, and 10 bases separated the two germline ends. Germline V gene lookup returns CDR1 KGHSH and CDR2 LQKENI.

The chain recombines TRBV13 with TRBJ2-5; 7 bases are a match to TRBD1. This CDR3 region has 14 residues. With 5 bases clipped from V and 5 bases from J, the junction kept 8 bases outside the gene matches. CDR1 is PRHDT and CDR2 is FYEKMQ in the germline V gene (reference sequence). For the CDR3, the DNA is TGTGCCAGCAGCAAAAGGGGGCTGAGGGAGACCCAGTACTTC. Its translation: CASSKRGLRETQYF.

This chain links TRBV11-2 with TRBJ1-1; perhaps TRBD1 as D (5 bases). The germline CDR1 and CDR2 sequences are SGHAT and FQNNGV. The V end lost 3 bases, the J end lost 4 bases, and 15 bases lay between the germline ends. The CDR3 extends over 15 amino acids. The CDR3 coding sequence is TGTGCCAGCAGCTTTCGGGGGAACGTCGGCACTGAAGCTTTCTTT. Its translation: CASSFRGNVGTEAFF.

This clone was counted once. The CDR3 coding sequence is TGCAGCGGGTGGGATAATGAGCAGTTCTTC. Its protein is CSGWDNEQFF. The chain has TRBV29-1 and TRBJ2-1; D is uncertain. The CDR3 is 10 residues long. Trimming cost V 7 bases and J 7 bases, with 8 bases left between them. Germline assignment: CDR1 SQVTM and CDR2 ANQGSEA.

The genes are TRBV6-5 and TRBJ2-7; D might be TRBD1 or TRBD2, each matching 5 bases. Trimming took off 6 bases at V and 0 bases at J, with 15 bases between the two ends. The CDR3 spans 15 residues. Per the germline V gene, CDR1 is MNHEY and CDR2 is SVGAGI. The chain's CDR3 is CASSPGHASSYEQYF. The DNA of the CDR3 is TGTGCCAGCAGCCCGGGGCACGCTAGCTCCTACGAGCAGTACTTC.

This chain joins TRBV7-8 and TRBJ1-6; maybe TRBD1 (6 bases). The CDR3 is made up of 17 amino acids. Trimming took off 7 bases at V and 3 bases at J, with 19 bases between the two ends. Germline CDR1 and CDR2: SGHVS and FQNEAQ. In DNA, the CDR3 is TGTGCCAGCATGGTGGGAGAGGACAGTAACTATAATTCACCCCTCCACTTT. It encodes CASMVGEDSNYNSPLHF.